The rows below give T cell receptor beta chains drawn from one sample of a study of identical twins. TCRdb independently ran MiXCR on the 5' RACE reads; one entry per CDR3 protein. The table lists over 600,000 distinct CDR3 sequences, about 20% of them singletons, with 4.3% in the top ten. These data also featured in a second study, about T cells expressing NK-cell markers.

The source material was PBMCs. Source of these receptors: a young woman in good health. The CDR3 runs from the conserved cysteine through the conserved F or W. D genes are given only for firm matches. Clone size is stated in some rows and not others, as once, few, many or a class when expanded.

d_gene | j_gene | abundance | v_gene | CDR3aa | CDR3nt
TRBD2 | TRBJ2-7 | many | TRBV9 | CASSVAQRGRAYEQYF | TGTGCCAGCAGCGTAGCTCAGCGCGGGAGGGCCTACGAGCAGTACTTC
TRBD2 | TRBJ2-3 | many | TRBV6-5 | CASIKGGGARSTDTQYF | TGTGCCAGCATTAAGGGCGGGGGGGCGAGAAGCACAGATACGCAGTATTTT
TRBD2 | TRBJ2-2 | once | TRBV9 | CASSVVGHGTSGELFF | TGTGCCAGCAGCGTAGTGGGACACGGGACTAGCGGGGAGCTGTTTTTT
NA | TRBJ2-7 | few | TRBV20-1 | CSARAPGGSYEQYF | TGCAGTGCTAGAGCCCCAGGCGGGTCCTACGAGCAGTACTTC
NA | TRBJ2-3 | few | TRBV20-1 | CSASALRDNDPDTQYF | TGCAGTGCTAGTGCCCTTAGGGACAATGATCCAGATACGCAGTATTTT
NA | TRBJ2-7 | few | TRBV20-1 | CSAGDRFTYEQYF | TGCAGTGCTGGCGACAGGTTTACCTACGAGCAGTACTTC
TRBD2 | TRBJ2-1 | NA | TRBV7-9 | CASSWTSGSADEQFF | TGTGCCAGCAGCTGGACTAGCGGGAGTGCCGATGAGCAGTTCTTC
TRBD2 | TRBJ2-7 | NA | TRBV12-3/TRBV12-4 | CASIPPLAGRYEQYF | TGTGCCAGCATTCCCCCACTAGCGGGAAGATACGAGCAGTACTTC
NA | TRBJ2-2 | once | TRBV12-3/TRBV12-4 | CASSLGGQRVAGELFF | TGTGCCAGCAGTTTAGGGGGACAAAGGGTAGCCGGGGAGCTGTTTTTT
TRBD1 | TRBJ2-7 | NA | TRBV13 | CASSSGQGGTYEQYF | TGTGCCAGCAGCTCCGGACAGGGGGGCACCTACGAGCAGTACTTC
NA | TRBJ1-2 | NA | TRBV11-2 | CASSSIRHSQRLLNYGYTF | TGTGCCAGCAGCTCCATCCGACATTCACAAAGACTCTTGAACTATGGCTACACCTTC
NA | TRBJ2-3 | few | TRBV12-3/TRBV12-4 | CASSVYGGSTDTQYF | TGTGCCAGCAGTGTATACGGGGGCTCCACAGATACGCAGTATTTT
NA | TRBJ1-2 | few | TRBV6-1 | CASLRDPGHYGYTF | TGTGCCAGCCTACGGGACCCTGGTCACTATGGCTACACCTTC
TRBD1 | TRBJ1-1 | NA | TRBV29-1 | CSVENTGGVETEAFF | TGCAGCGTTGAAAACACAGGGGGCGTCGAGACTGAAGCTTTCTTT
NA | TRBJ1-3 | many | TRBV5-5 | CASSWSYWDPGNTIYF | TGTGCCAGCAGCTGGTCCTACTGGGACCCTGGAAACACCATATATTTT
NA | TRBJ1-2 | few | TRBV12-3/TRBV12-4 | CASSGQGVDYGYTF | TGTGCCAGCAGTGGGCAGGGAGTAGACTATGGCTACACCTTC
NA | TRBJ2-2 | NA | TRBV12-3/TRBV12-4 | CASSLRDTGTGELFF | TGTGCCAGCAGTTTACGGGACACAGGTACCGGGGAGCTGTTTTTT
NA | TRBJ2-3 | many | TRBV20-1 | CSARTGPDTQYF | TGCAGTGCTAGAACCGGGCCAGATACGCAGTATTTT
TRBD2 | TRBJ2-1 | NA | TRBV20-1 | CSAKAGEGLDEQFF | TGCAGTGCTAAAGCGGGAGAAGGGTTGGATGAGCAGTTCTTC
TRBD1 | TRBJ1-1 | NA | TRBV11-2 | CASSLPQDRAGTEAFF | TGTGCCAGCAGCTTGCCTCAGGACAGGGCGGGCACTGAAGCTTTCTTT
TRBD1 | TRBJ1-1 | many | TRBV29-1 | CSVEGQGRRTEAFF | TGCAGCGTTGAAGGACAGGGGAGGAGAACTGAAGCTTTCTTT
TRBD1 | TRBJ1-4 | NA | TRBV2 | CASRDRVHNEKLFF | TGTGCCAGCAGGGACAGGGTCCACAATGAAAAACTGTTTTTT
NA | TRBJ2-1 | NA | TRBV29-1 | CSADLALGGEQFF | TGCAGCGCCGATCTAGCCCTAGGGGGTGAGCAGTTCTTC
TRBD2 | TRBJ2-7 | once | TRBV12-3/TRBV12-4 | CASTRGRGEQYF | TGTGCCAGCACTCGCGGGAGGGGCGAGCAGTACTTC
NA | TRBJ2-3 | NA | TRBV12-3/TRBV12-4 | CASSFRPGRTDTQYF | TGTGCCAGCAGTTTCAGGCCAGGACGCACAGATACGCAGTATTTT
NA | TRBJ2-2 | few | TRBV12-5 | CASGFLGGAGELFF | TGTGCTAGTGGTTTTTTAGGGGGGGCCGGGGAGCTGTTTTTT
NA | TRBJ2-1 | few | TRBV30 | CAWSRWDKPYNEQFF | TGTGCCTGGAGTCGTTGGGACAAACCCTACAATGAGCAGTTCTTC
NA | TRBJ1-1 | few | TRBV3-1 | CASSQAGSLNTEAFF | TGTGCCAGCAGCCAAGCAGGGTCTTTGAACACTGAAGCTTTCTTT
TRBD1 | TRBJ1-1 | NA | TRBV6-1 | CASSQIRDRMNTEAFF | TGTGCCAGCAGCCAAATCAGGGACAGAATGAACACTGAAGCTTTCTTT
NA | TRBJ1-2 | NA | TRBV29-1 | CSVVVGGPNYGYTF | TGCAGCGTTGTGGTTGGAGGGCCTAACTATGGCTACACCTTC
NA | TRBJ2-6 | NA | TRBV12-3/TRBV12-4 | CASSFARVTSGANVLTF | TGTGCCAGCAGTTTCGCCAGGGTCACCTCTGGGGCCAACGTCCTGACTTTC
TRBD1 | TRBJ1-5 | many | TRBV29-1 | CSVIIQGADSNQPQHF | TGCAGCGTGATAATACAGGGGGCGGATAGCAATCAGCCCCAGCATTTT
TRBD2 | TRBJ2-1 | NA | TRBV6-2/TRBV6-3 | CASRRTSGRGYEQFF | TGTGCCAGCAGAAGGACTAGCGGGAGAGGTTATGAGCAGTTCTTC
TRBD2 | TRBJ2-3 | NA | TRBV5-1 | CASSSQPGLASLGDTQYF | TGCGCCAGCAGCTCCCAACCGGGACTAGCGTCCCTTGGGGATACGCAGTATTTT
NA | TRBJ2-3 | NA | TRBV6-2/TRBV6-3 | CASSYSASATDTQYF | TGTGCCAGCAGTTACTCGGCTAGCGCCACAGATACGCAGTATTTT
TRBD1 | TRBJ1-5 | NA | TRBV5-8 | CASSATGQRDQPQHF | TGTGCCAGCAGCGCCACGGGACAGCGAGATCAGCCCCAGCATTTT
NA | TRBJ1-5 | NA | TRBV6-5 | CASSYSISGQPQHF | TGTGCCAGCAGTTACTCGATTTCGGGCCAGCCCCAGCATTTT
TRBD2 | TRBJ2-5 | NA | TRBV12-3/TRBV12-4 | CASSLFGGRGQETQYF | TGTGCCAGCAGTCTCTTCGGCGGGAGGGGACAAGAGACCCAGTACTTC
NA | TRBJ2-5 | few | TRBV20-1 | CSARHQGLETQYF | TGCAGTGCTAGACACCAGGGATTAGAGACCCAGTACTTC
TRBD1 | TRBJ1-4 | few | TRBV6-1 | CATKPGGTGSEKLFF | TGTGCCACCAAACCAGGGGGGACGGGGAGTGAAAAACTGTTTTTT